Below are 15 T cell receptor beta chains sequenced from a single sample in a study of cytomegalovirus exposure and HLA in healthy donors. The PCR ran on 60 Vbeta and 13 Jbeta primers. TCRdb's table, derived via immunoSEQ multiplex PCR, lists solely in-frame clones and lacks some. The sample includes roughly 180,000 clones, about four fifths of them seen just once. The specimen sequenced was PBMCs. These receptors came from a woman aged 25 to 45 in good health and CMV-seronegative.

This chain links TRBV7-8 with TRBJ2-3; 7 bases line up with TRBD2. From germline, CDR1 is SGHVS and CDR2 FQNEAQ. The J segment lost 3 bases and the V segment lost 5 bases, leaving 14 bases of the junction unmatched. There are 17 residues in the CDR3. As DNA, the CDR3 is TGTGCCAGCAGCCCCCCCGGGGGGATGGATCTGACAGATACGCAGTATTTT. Translated: CASSPPGGMDLTDTQYF.

The J gene is TRBJ2-1, the V gene TRBV29-1; the D gene is possibly TRBD2 (6 bases). CDR3 length: 14 residues. V lost 5 bases and J 1 base, leaving 12 bases between the germline ends. Germline CDR1 and CDR2: SQVTM and ANQGSEA. DNA of the CDR3: TGCAGCGTTTTCGGGGGAAGGTCCTACAATGAGCAGTTCTTC. It translates to CSVFGGRSYNEQFF.

This clone has just one count. The rearrangement uses TRBV5-1 and TRBJ2-3; D is ambiguous. The V end was cut by 0 bases, the J end by 1 base, with 9 bases between. Germline CDR1 reads SGHRS; CDR2 reads YFSETQ. The CDR3 runs 15 residues. The CDR3 spells CASSLDPSGTDTQYF. The CDR3 nucleotides are TGCGCCAGCAGCTTGGACCCCTCGGGCACAGATACGCAGTATTTT.

The chain joins TRBV18 to TRBJ1-1; 12 nucleotides agree with TRBD1. CDR1 and CDR2 from the germline V gene are KGHSH and LQKENI. After removal of 1 base from V and 7 bases from J, the junction contained 10 bases not matched to a gene. The CDR3 sequence is 17 residues long. The CDR3 sequence is CASSPRDRGRGTYEAFF. The CDR3 DNA sequence: TGTGCCAGCTCACCACGGGACAGGGGGCGCGGCACCTATGAAGCTTTCTTT.

J is TRBJ1-2 and V is TRBV5-6; tentatively, D is TRBD1 (5 bases). The V and J ends lost 1 base and 4 bases respectively, with 8 bases between them. Germline V gene lookup returns CDR1 SGHDT and CDR2 YYEEEE. The CDR3 covers 13 residues. CDR3 sequence: CASSLPGIYGYTF. The CDR3 bases are TGTGCCAGCAGCTTGCCAGGGATCTATGGCTACACCTTC.

This clone came up a few times. V gene TRBV9 combines with J gene TRBJ2-1; 9 nucleotides align to TRBD2. The CDR3 sequence is 16 residues long. Germline V gene lookup returns CDR1 SGDLS and CDR2 YYNGEE. Germline trimming cut 0 bases from V and 4 bases from J; bases unmatched to any gene: 5. Written as DNA, the CDR3 is TGTGCCAGCAGCGTAGTGGGTAGCGGGGGTTACAATGAGCAGTTCTTC. It encodes CASSVVGSGGYNEQFF.

This clone came up once. The chain couples TRBV7-6 to TRBJ1-3; no clear D gene. Germline CDR1 SGHVS, CDR2 FNYEAQ. The CDR3 covers 15 residues. V lost 1 base and J lost 0, with 7 bases in between. CDR3 sequence: CASSLDLGSGNTIYF. CDR3 bases: TGTGCCAGCAGCTTAGACCTAGGCTCTGGAAACACCATATATTTT.

V is TRBV12-5 and J is TRBJ1-1, with D perhaps TRBD1 (6 bases). Trimming left V 2 bases short and J 1 base short, with 14 bases between. This CDR3 is built from 16 residues. CDR1 and CDR2 (germline): LGHNT, FRNRAP. In nucleotides, the CDR3 is TGTGCTAGTGGTTTGAGGGGGGGGACTTGGAACACTGAAGCTTTCTTT. Protein: CASGLRGGTWNTEAFF.

This clone was detected only a few times. The gene calls are TRBV9 and TRBJ1-1, with TRBD1 matching 9 bases. The trim removed 4 bases at V and 5 bases at J, leaving 3 bases unmatched. The germline gives CDR1 SGDLS, CDR2 YYNGEE. This CDR3 has 13 amino acids. The CDR3, as DNA: TGTGCCAGCAGCATGGGACAGGGTACTGAAGCTTTCTTT. Translated, it gives CASSMGQGTEAFF.

This chain joins TRBV13 and TRBJ1-5, with a tentative D call TRBD1 (6 bases). There are 18 residues in the CDR3. The V gene lost 2 bases and the J gene lost 2 bases, with 19 bases spanning the gap. The V gene's germline CDR1 is PRHDT and CDR2 FYEKMQ (reference sequence). CDR3 amino acids: CASSLFSERGAGNQPQHF. The CDR3 coding sequence is TGTGCCAGCAGCTTATTCTCTGAGCGGGGGGCAGGCAATCAGCCCCAGCATTTT.

Concerning this clone: At one boundary the junction diverges from the germline segment, which might be a read error. Other nucleotide sequences from this sample produce the same CDR3. The gene calls are TRBV30 and TRBJ1-4; D is unresolved. The CDR3 is made up of 13 amino acids. Germline loops: CDR1 GTSNPN, CDR2 SVGIG (reference sequence). The CDR3 region is CAWWPPTNEKLFF. DNA for the CDR3: TGTGCCTGGTGGCCTCCAACTAATGAAAAACTGTTTTTC.

The V and J genes are TRBV7-6 and TRBJ2-3; TRBD1 agrees at 8 bases. With 5 bases clipped from V and 0 bases from J, the junction kept 7 bases outside the gene matches. The CDR3 spans 16 residues. Germline loops: CDR1 SGHVS, CDR2 FNYEAQ. CDR3 residues: CASSPMTGASTDTQYF. CDR3 bases: TGTGCCAGCAGCCCTATGACAGGGGCGAGCACAGATACGCAGTATTTT.

This chain connects TRBV5-1 to TRBJ2-2; 7 nucleotides agree with TRBD1. V dropped 1 base and J dropped 6; count of bases not matched to a gene: 6. CDR3 length equals 15 residues. Germline V CDR1 and CDR2: SGHRS, YFSETQ. CDR3 sequence reads: CASSLKGGWAGELFF. The CDR3 DNA follows: TGCGCCAGCAGCTTGAAAGGGGGCTGGGCCGGGGAGCTGTTTTTT.

J is TRBJ1-2 and V is TRBV27, with D maybe TRBD1 (5 bases). Between the trimmed V and J ends, which lost 0 bases and 6 bases, there was a span of 8 bases. The CDR3 contains 13 residues. Germline V gives CDR1 MNHEY, CDR2 SMNVEV (reference sequence). The CDR3 protein is CASSLSGRDGYTF. In DNA form, the CDR3 reads TGTGCCAGCAGTTTATCGGGCAGGGATGGCTACACCTTC.

The CDR3 loop is CASSNPYYEQYF. CDR3 DNA sequence: TGTGCCAGCTCTAACCCCTACTACGAGCAGTACTTC. V gene TRBV6-5 combines with J gene TRBJ2-7; D gene uncertain. The V end lost 8 bases, the J end lost 3 bases, and 11 bases lay between the germline ends. Germline lookup yields CDR1 MNHEY and CDR2 SVGAGI. The CDR3 is 12 residues long.